This passage covers 30 T cell receptor beta chains from one sample sequenced in a study of T cell responses to AZD1222 COVID-19 vaccine. Only in-frame clones appear in the TCRdb table, and some are missing; sequencing was by immunoSEQ multiplex PCR. The table has 160,000 or so clones, 85% to 90% seen once. Material: peripheral blood, obtained on day 0 of AZD1222 vaccination. These TCRs come from an adult in good health.

Only one count was recorded for this clone. This chain connects TRBV6-5 to TRBJ1-3, with 8 bases matching TRBD1. The J segment lost 6 bases and the V segment lost 4 bases, leaving 5 bases of the junction unmatched. Germline CDR1 reads MNHEY; CDR2 reads SVGAGI. CDR3 length: 14 residues. The DNA for the CDR3 is TGTGCCAGCAGTTTCGGACAGGGTGAAAACACCATATATTTT. Protein product: CASSFGQGENTIYF.

The chain uses TRBV2 and TRBJ1-1, with D maybe TRBD1 (5 bases). V was trimmed by 7 bases and J by 3 bases, leaving 18 bases between them. The CDR3 runs 15 residues. Germline values: CDR1 SNHLY, CDR2 FYNNEI. CDR3 protein: CASIGQKPRDTEAFF. CDR3 coding DNA: TGTGCCAGCATAGGACAAAAACCAAGGGACACTGAAGCTTTCTTT.

The rearrangement uses TRBV2 and TRBJ2-7; D might be TRBD2 (5 bases). The CDR3 spans 15 residues. V was clipped by 1 base and J by 0 bases, with 10 bases between them. Germline V CDR1 and CDR2: SNHLY, FYNNEI. This chain's CDR3 is CASSEGDGDSYEQYF. In DNA, the CDR3 is TGTGCCAGCAGTGAAGGTGACGGGGACTCCTACGAGCAGTACTTC.

The rearrangement uses TRBV19 and TRBJ2-7, with D perhaps being TRBD1 or TRBD2 (5 bases each). The germline V gene has CDR1 LNHDA and CDR2 SQIVND (reference sequence). Trimming took off 4 bases at V and 3 bases at J, with 7 bases between the two ends. This CDR3 has 12 residues. Here the CDR3 reads CASSKRGYEQYF. DNA for the CDR3: TGTGCCAGTAGTAAGAGGGGCTACGAGCAGTACTTC.

The gene calls are TRBV11-2 and TRBJ2-7; possible D gene TRBD2, 7 bases. The CDR3 contains 14 residues. CDR1 and CDR2 from the germline V gene are SGHAT and FQNNGV. V was trimmed by 1 base and J by 2 bases, leaving 9 bases between them. This CDR3 is CASSLAGGAYEQYV. In DNA, the CDR3 is TGTGCCAGCAGCTTAGCGGGGGGCGCCTACGAGCAGTACGTC.

This CDR3 is CASSPGREIPHGYTF. DNA for the CDR3: TGCGCCAGCAGCCCGGGCCGGGAGATCCCTCATGGCTACACCTTC. The rearrangement links TRBV5-1 to TRBJ1-2, with D hard to call. The CDR3 loop spans 15 amino acids. The germline CDR1 and CDR2 sequences are SGHRS and YFSETQ. The V end was cut by 4 bases, the J end by 6 bases, with 19 bases between.

The chain has TRBV2 and TRBJ2-7, with 7 bases aligning to TRBD1. The junction had 9 bases not matched to a gene; V was cut back by 3 bases and J by 4 bases. This CDR3 has 15 amino acids. Germline V gene lookup returns CDR1 SNHLY and CDR2 FYNNEI. The CDR3 is CASSEWQGELYEQYV. The DNA for the CDR3 is TGTGCCAGCAGTGAGTGGCAGGGGGAATTGTACGAGCAGTACGTC.

The chain carries TRBV28 and TRBJ1-1; the match to TRBD1 covers 9 bases. Germline lookup yields CDR1 MDHEN and CDR2 SYDVKM. V lost 2 bases and J lost 4; bases outside the gene matches: 2. CDR3 length: 14 amino acids. The CDR3 is CASSLTGGVTEAFF. In DNA, the CDR3 is TGTGCCAGCAGTTTAACAGGGGGCGTCACTGAAGCTTTCTTT.

The chain links TRBV10-3 to TRBJ1-2; D unresolved. Germline-derived CDR1 and CDR2 are ENHRY and SYGVKD. The V end was cut by 7 bases, the J end by 0 bases, with 12 bases between. The CDR3 runs 14 residues. The DNA for the CDR3 is TGTGCCATCAATCCGGACGGTTCTAACTATGGCTACACCTTC. Protein sequence: CAINPDGSNYGYTF.

This sequence joins TRBV11-3 and TRBJ1-5; 8 bases match TRBD1. Germline CDR1 SGHNT, CDR2 YENEEA. CDR3 length: 18 residues. V gave up 5 bases and J gave up 2 bases; unmatched junction bases: 14. CDR3 DNA sequence: TGTGCCAGCAGCGTGGGGACAGGCGAGCGGGCTGGCAATCAGCCCCAGCATTTT. Protein sequence: CASSVGTGERAGNQPQHF.

The rearrangement links TRBV5-4 to TRBJ2-3, with D possibly matching TRBD2 (6 bases). Trimming shortened V by 6 bases and J by 4 bases, and 18 bases separated the two germline ends. This CDR3 region has 15 residues. CDR1 is SGHNT and CDR2 is YYREEE in the germline V gene (reference sequence). The CDR3 DNA is TGTGCCAGCACGCCGGGACTGGGTGGCCCAGATACGCAGTATTTT. Translated, it gives CASTPGLGGPDTQYF.

The V and J genes are TRBV20-1 and TRBJ1-2, with D tentatively TRBD1 (5 bases). This CDR3 has 11 amino acids. Looked up from germline, CDR1 is DFQATT and CDR2 is SNEGSKA (reference sequence). V lost 2 bases and J 7 bases, leaving 8 bases between the germline ends. In DNA, the CDR3 is TGCAGTGCTAGATCGGGGGGTGGCTACACCTTC. Protein product: CSARSGGGYTF.

This clone appeared once. The V gene is TRBV7-2, the J gene TRBJ2-3; TRBD2 matches 7 bases. CDR1 and CDR2 (germline): SGHTA, FQGNSA. This CDR3 is 14 amino acids long. Trimming took 2 bases from V and 1 from J; bases not matched to a gene: 0. The CDR3, as DNA: TGTGCCAGCAGCTTAAGCGGGGGCACAGATACGCAGTATTTT. Protein: CASSLSGGTDTQYF.

CDR3 DNA sequence: TGCGCCAGCAGCCAAGGCCCAGGGGGCAATCGAGATACGCAGTATTTT. It translates to CASSQGPGGNRDTQYF. The chain employs TRBV4-3 and TRBJ2-3; the match to TRBD1 covers 8 bases. J gave up 5 bases and V 1 base, and 8 bases lay outside the gene matches. Germline CDR1 LGHNA, CDR2 YSLEER. The CDR3 extends over 16 amino acids.

The chain links TRBV27 to TRBJ2-7; 9 bases are shared with TRBD1. Germline CDR1 reads MNHEY; CDR2 reads SMNVEV (reference sequence). V dropped 5 bases and J dropped 6; count of bases not matched to a gene: 8. This CDR3 contains 14 residues. For the CDR3, the DNA is TGTGCCAGCAGTCATCCGGGACAGGGCCGCGAGCAGTACGTC. Protein: CASSHPGQGREQYV.

J is TRBJ1-5 and V is TRBV24-1, with D perhaps TRBD1 (5 bases). Germline-derived CDR1 and CDR2 are KGHDR and SFDVKD. V lost 6 bases and J lost 3, with 11 bases in between. This CDR3 has 14 amino acids. The CDR3 nucleotides read TGTGCCACCAGTCCGACAGAAAACAATCAGCCCCAGCATTTT. Protein sequence: CATSPTENNQPQHF.

In this sample, this clone turned up a few times. The rearrangement links TRBV5-6 to TRBJ2-5; D unresolved. The CDR3 consists of 13 residues. Between the trimmed V and J ends, which lost 0 bases and 5 bases, there was a span of 8 bases. The V gene's germline CDR1 is SGHDT and CDR2 YYEEEE. The CDR3 bases are TGTGCCAGCAGCTTGGTCACATTGGAGACCCAGTACTTC. This sequence encodes CASSLVTLETQYF. Combining the CDR3 with reference TRBV5-6 and TRBJ2-5 gives the whole variable domain DAGVTQSPTHLIKTRGQQVTLRCSPKSGHDTVSWYQQALGQGPQFIFQYYEEEERQRGNFPDRFSGHQFPNYSSELNVNALLLGDSALYLCASSLVTLETQYFGPGTRLLVL.

The CDR3 loop reads CASSSRDTKQAFF. The CDR3 DNA reads TGTGCCAGCAGCTCCCGGGACACAAAACAAGCTTTCTTT. The rearrangement uses TRBV7-9 and TRBJ1-1, with a weak D call TRBD1 (6 bases). V shed 4 bases and J shed 9 bases, with 15 bases lying between them. The germline CDR1 and CDR2 sequences are SEHNR and FQNEAQ (reference sequence). This CDR3 has 13 amino acids.

The J gene is TRBJ1-5, the V gene TRBV4-1, with 8 bases that match TRBD1. The germline CDR1 and CDR2 sequences are MGHRA and YSYEKL. V shed 1 base, J shed 7 bases, and the junction held 12 bases outside the gene matches. CDR3 length: 17 residues. CDR3 nucleotide sequence: TGCGCCAGCAGCCAAGGCCCCGGCCAGGGGGCACGGCAGCCCCAGCATTTT. Amino acids: CASSQGPGQGARQPQHF.

The V call is TRBV19, the J call TRBJ1-5; D ambiguous. Germline assignment: CDR1 LNHDA and CDR2 SQIVND (reference sequence). The CDR3 loop spans 14 amino acids. Between the trimmed V and J ends, which lost 4 bases and 1 base, there was a span of 8 bases. CDR3 residues: CASSTERSNQPQHF. Written as DNA, the CDR3 is TGTGCCAGTAGTACCGAACGGAGCAATCAGCCCCAGCATTTT.

The gene calls are TRBV28 and TRBJ2-3; no definite D call. Per germline, CDR1 MDHEN and CDR2 SYDVKM. The CDR3 is 12 amino acids. The germline V and J ends were trimmed by 1 base and 5 bases, with 4 bases remaining between them. CDR3 residues: CASSLSVDTQYF. The CDR3 DNA is TGTGCCAGCAGTTTATCGGTAGATACGCAGTATTTT. The whole variable domain, remainder taken from reference TRBV28 and TRBJ2-3, is DVKVTQSSRYLVKRTGEKVFLECVQDMDHENMFWYRQDPGLGLRLIYFSYDVKMKEKGDIPEGYSVSREKKERFSLILESASTNQTSMYLCASSLSVDTQYFGPGTRLTVL.

This clone has only a few counts. The gene calls are TRBV5-8 and TRBJ1-2; 9 nucleotides agree with TRBD1. The CDR3 has 13 amino acids. Germline trimming cut 4 bases from V and 6 bases from J; bases unmatched to any gene: 4. CDR1 and CDR2 from the germline V gene are SGHTS and YDEGEE. In DNA, the CDR3 is TGTGCCAGCAGCCCCTACAGGGGGCATGGCTACACCTTC. It translates to CASSPYRGHGYTF.

J is TRBJ1-2 and V is TRBV5-1, with 7 positions matching TRBD1. V dropped 8 bases and J dropped 7; count of bases not matched to a gene: 14. Germline V gene sequence: CDR1 SGHRS, CDR2 YFSETQ. This CDR3 is 14 amino acids long. DNA for the CDR3: TGCGCCAGTCATGACAGGGCCTCATTGAGTGGCTACACCTTC. It codes for CASHDRASLSGYTF.

This chain links TRBV15 with TRBJ2-5, with D perhaps matching TRBD1 (6 bases). V shed 5 bases and J shed 3 bases, with 13 bases lying between them. The CDR3 has 14 residues. Per the germline V gene, CDR1 is LNHNV and CDR2 is YYDKDF (reference sequence). CDR3 in DNA: TGTGCCACCAGCTTTAATCAGGGGAAAGAGACCCAGTACTTC. Translating it yields CATSFNQGKETQYF.

The genes are TRBV10-2 and TRBJ2-3; 13 bases agree with TRBD2. CDR3 length: 16 amino acids. Germline loops: CDR1 WSHSY, CDR2 SAAADI. With 5 bases clipped from V and 6 bases from J, the junction kept 8 bases outside the gene matches. CDR3 in amino acids: CASSPGTSGAADTQYF. The CDR3 DNA sequence: TGCGCCAGCAGTCCCGGGACTAGCGGGGCCGCCGATACGCAGTATTTT.

J is TRBJ2-5 and V is TRBV24-1; D is uncertain. The germline V gene has CDR1 KGHDR and CDR2 SFDVKD. The ends were cut back, 4 bases at V and 4 bases at J, with 12 bases in the middle. The CDR3 has 14 residues. CDR3 DNA: TGTGCCACCAGTGACCCCGTGGTAGCAGAGACCCAGTACTTC. It encodes CATSDPVVAETQYF.

The chain joins TRBV6-2 or TRBV6-3 to TRBJ1-5, with 8 bases lining up with TRBD1. The trim removed 5 bases at V and 4 bases at J, leaving 7 bases unmatched. Germline CDR1 MNHEY, CDR2 SVGEGT. The length of the CDR3 is 15 residues. The CDR3 region is CASSQRTGRNQPQHF. For the CDR3, the DNA is TGTGCCAGCAGTCAGAGGACAGGGAGGAATCAGCCCCAGCATTTT.

CDR3 sequence: CASSFQGAGNEKLFF. The CDR3 coding sequence is TGTGCCAGCAGCTTTCAGGGGGCGGGTAATGAAAAACTGTTTTTT. The chain is built from TRBV5-6 and TRBJ1-4, with 8 bases matching TRBD1. The germline CDR1 and CDR2 sequences are SGHDT and YYEEEE. This CDR3 is built from 15 residues. V was clipped by 2 bases and J by 4 bases; unmatched bases: 4.

The chain is built from TRBV9 and TRBJ2-3, with 9 bases lining up with TRBD1. Germline V CDR1 and CDR2: SGDLS, YYNGEE. V dropped 4 bases and J dropped 1; count of bases not matched to a gene: 7. The CDR3 totals 16 residues. In DNA, the CDR3 is TGTGCCAGCAGCAAAGGACAGGGGAGAGGCACAGATACGCAGTATTTT. Translation: CASSKGQGRGTDTQYF.

The chain uses TRBV29-1 and TRBJ2-5; TRBD2 aligns across 7 bases. Germline V gene lookup returns CDR1 SQVTM and CDR2 ANQGSEA. V dropped 5 bases and J dropped 7; count of bases not matched to a gene: 1. The CDR3 is 10 residues long. The chain's CDR3 is CSVREGTQYF. The CDR3 DNA sequence: TGCAGCGTTAGGGAGGGGACCCAGTACTTC.